Below, 19 T cell receptor beta chains from the same sample are listed, as sequenced in a study of glioma-infiltrating T cells. The iRepertoire nested amplicon-rescue multiplex PCR amplified TCR alpha and beta CDR3s from RNA. In TCRdb, the multiplex PCR reads were re-called with MiXCR into one record per CDR3 protein. Here the sample spans 300,000 to 450,000 distinct CDR3 sequences, roughly 41% being singletons. Sequencing was done on a sample of glioma tissue, nonneoplastic brain tissue, or PBMCs (not recorded which). These receptors were collected from a human donor with low-grade glioma or glioblastoma, undergoing nonglioma brain surgery, or in good health (not recorded which).

In its sample, this clonotype was seen many times. CDR3 sequence (DNA): TGTGCCAGCAGTCCAAGGACAGGGGTCAATCAGCCCCAGCATTTT. Residues: CASSPRTGVNQPQHF. The gene calls are TRBV25-1 and TRBJ1-5; 9 positions match TRBD1. CDR3 length: 15 amino acids. The V gene's germline CDR1 is MGHDK and CDR2 SYGVNS. The ends lost 5 bases at V and 3 bases at J; junction bases unmatched: 5.

The V and J genes are TRBV7-2 and TRBJ2-7; D is perhaps TRBD1 (6 bases). V lost 2 bases to trimming and J lost 5 bases, with 16 bases between them. The CDR3 loop spans 15 amino acids. Germline V gene sequence: CDR1 SGHTA, CDR2 FQGNSA. The CDR3 is CASSLIPGAVHEQYF. CDR3 coding DNA: TGTGCCAGCAGCTTAATCCCAGGGGCGGTCCACGAGCAGTACTTC. The whole variable domain, filled in from reference TRBV7-2 and TRBJ2-7, reads GAGVSQSPSNKVTEKGKDVELRCDPISGHTALYWYRQSLGQGLEFLIYFQGNSAPDKSGLPSDRFSAERTGGSVSTLTIQRTQQEDSAVYLCASSLIPGAVHEQYFGPGTRLTVT.

This chain uses TRBV20-1 with TRBJ2-2, with D unclear. The germline gives CDR1 DFQATT, CDR2 SNEGSKA (reference sequence). The CDR3 has 12 amino acids. V was pared by 5 bases and J by 6 bases, with 10 bases between. The CDR3 DNA reads TGCAGTGCTTCGCCCCCGTCCGGGGAGCTGTTTTTT. This gives the protein CSASPPSGELFF.

The chain recombines TRBV27 with TRBJ2-1; 13 nucleotides agree with TRBD2. The CDR3 has 15 amino acids. The V gene's germline CDR1 is MNHEY and CDR2 SMNVEV (reference sequence). The ends lost 9 bases at V and 9 bases at J; junction bases unmatched: 11. The CDR3 region is CARSPGTSGIGEQFF. In DNA, the CDR3 is TGTGCCAGAAGTCCAGGGACTAGCGGGATTGGTGAGCAGTTCTTC.

There are a few counts of this clonotype. The V call is TRBV29-1, the J call TRBJ2-7; no clear D. Trimming took off 4 bases at V and 7 bases at J, with 11 bases between the two ends. The length of the CDR3 is 11 residues. CDR1 is SQVTM and CDR2 is ANQGSEA in the germline V gene. CDR3 loop: CSVGYRTEQYF. CDR3 sequence (DNA): TGCAGCGTTGGGTACAGAACGGAGCAGTACTTC.

This clonotype was counted between two and nine times. The V call is TRBV20-1, the J call TRBJ2-7; possible D gene TRBD2, 6 bases. V gave up 7 bases and J gave up 0 bases, with 13 bases separating them. This CDR3 comprises 13 residues. Germline CDR1 reads DFQATT; CDR2 reads SNEGSKA (reference sequence). The CDR3 loop is CSVPRDFSYEQYF. In DNA form, the CDR3 reads TGCAGTGTTCCCCGGGACTTCTCCTACGAGCAGTACTTC.

This clonotype was observed a single time. A much larger clonotype is one base distant, so this may be a read error. This CDR3 is missing its conserved last phenylalanine or tryptophan, likely due to a read error. The chain uses TRBV27 and TRBJ1-1, with D tentatively TRBD1 (6 bases). The CDR3 length is 15 residues. Between the trimmed V and J ends, which lost 5 bases and 0 bases, there was a span of 13 bases. Germline V gene sequence: CDR1 MNHEY, CDR2 SMNVEV (reference sequence). The CDR3 DNA sequence: TGTGCCAGCAGTCCACGGGACACTATGAACACTGAAGCTTTCTCT. Translated, it gives CASSPRDTMNTEAFS.

A word on this clonotype: A clone one base away is much larger, so this may be a read error. The chain joins TRBV28 to TRBJ2-3; D is uncertain. Trimming stripped 5 bases from V and 4 bases from J, with 16 bases between. CDR1 and CDR2 (germline): MDHEN, SYDVKM. CDR3 length: 15 residues. The CDR3 loop reads CASSLRRAVADTQYF. The CDR3 bases are TGTGCCAGCAGTCTCAGAAGGGCCGTTGCAGATACGCAGTATTTT.

This clonotype was observed at least ten times. The chain's CDR3 is CASSFRETGYEQYF. The CDR3 nucleotides read TGTGCCAGCAGTTTTCGGGAGACGGGCTACGAGCAGTACTTC. The chain couples TRBV27 to TRBJ2-7; a possible D gene is TRBD2 (6 bases). Trimming took off 3 bases at V and 3 bases at J, with 12 bases between the two ends. This CDR3 is built from 14 residues. Germline lookup yields CDR1 MNHEY and CDR2 SMNVEV (reference sequence).

The chain joins TRBV10-3 to TRBJ2-1; D is tentatively TRBD1 or TRBD2 (5 bases each). CDR3 size: 17 residues. Germline loops: CDR1 ENHRY, CDR2 SYGVKD. Trimming cost V 4 bases and J 2 bases, with 18 bases left between them. The CDR3 protein is CAISGTNGTPPYNEQFF. The CDR3 DNA sequence: TGTGCCATCAGTGGAACCAACGGGACCCCACCCTACAATGAGCAGTTCTTC.

Ten or more counts support this clonotype. V and J are TRBV7-2 and TRBJ1-1, with TRBD1 identical over 7 bases. With V trimmed by 2 bases and J by 4 bases, 4 bases remained unmatched. CDR1 is SGHTA, CDR2 FQGNSA, per germline. The CDR3 has 14 amino acids. The CDR3 DNA sequence: TGTGCCAGCAGCTTAAAACAGGGGTCCACTGAAGCTTTCTTT. It codes for CASSLKQGSTEAFF.

Notes on this clonotype: With a much larger clone just one base away, this may be a read error. The chain has TRBV27 and TRBJ2-3, with D maybe TRBD2 (6 bases). The germline V gene encodes CDR1 MNHEY and CDR2 SMNVEV (reference sequence). The CDR3 has 14 residues. The CDR3 region is CASSPGTHTYTQYF. DNA of the CDR3: TGTGCCAGCAGTCCCGGGACTCACACATATACGCAGTATTTT.

CDR3 in amino acids: CSAAPVRDFPSGANVLTF. In DNA, the CDR3 is TGCAGTGCTGCCCCAGTCCGGGACTTTCCCTCTGGGGCCAACGTCCTGACTTTC. The chain employs TRBV20-1 and TRBJ2-6, with D maybe TRBD2 (6 bases). The CDR3 length is 18 residues. Trimming removed 5 bases from V and 0 bases from J, with 20 bases in between. Germline CDR1 reads DFQATT; CDR2 reads SNEGSKA (reference sequence).

This chain uses TRBV5-4 with TRBJ1-2; unclear D gene. Germline-derived CDR1 and CDR2 are SGHNT and YYREEE (reference sequence). Trimming cost V 4 bases and J 8 bases, with 24 bases left between them. This CDR3 has 16 amino acids. The DNA of the CDR3 is TGTGCCAGCAGCCGGGATACGGCTATACTAACTATGGGCTACACCTTC. Residues: CASSRDTAILTMGYTF.

As for this clonotype: This clone may be a read error of a much larger clone one base away. The chain recombines TRBV20-1 with TRBJ1-5, with D hard to call. V lost 6 bases and J 5 bases, leaving 14 bases between the germline ends. There are 13 residues in the CDR3. CDR1 and CDR2 (germline): DFQATT, SNEGSKA (reference sequence). The CDR3 reads CSAMPTGDQPQHF. CDR3 sequence (DNA): TGCAGTGCGATGCCCACGGGCGATCAGCCCCAGCATTTT.

This clonotype was seen more than once but under ten times. The CDR3 sequence is CASSLDRVSTEAFF. Here the CDR3 DNA reads TGTGCCAGCAGCTTAGACAGGGTGAGCACTGAAGCTTTCTTT. V and J are TRBV7-3 and TRBJ1-1, with 7 nucleotides matching TRBD1. V was clipped by 2 bases and J by 4 bases; unmatched bases: 4. There are 14 residues in the CDR3. The germline V gene encodes CDR1 SGHTA and CDR2 FQGTGA.

This rearrangement joins TRBV6-9 to TRBJ1-2, with D possibly TRBD1 on 5 matching bases. Germline CDR1 and CDR2: MNHGY and SVAAGI. The CDR3 is 15 amino acids. V was cut by 4 bases and J by 6 bases, with 18 bases left in between. The CDR3 coding sequence is TGTGCCAGCAGTTGCTCGGTTATAGGGGAACATGGCTACACCTTC. Translating it yields CASSCSVIGEHGYTF.

This sequence joins TRBV24-1 and TRBJ2-6; either TRBD1 or TRBD2 may supply D (5 bases each). Between the trimmed V and J ends, which lost 4 bases and 4 bases, there was a span of 7 bases. Germline V gene data show CDR1 as KGHDR and CDR2 as SFDVKD. This CDR3 region has 14 residues. Written as DNA, the CDR3 is TGTGCCACCAGTGAGGGGACGGGGGCCAACGTCCTGACTTTC. Translation: CATSEGTGANVLTF.

As regards this clonotype: Just one base apart from a much larger clone, this may be a read error. V is TRBV6-5 and J is TRBJ2-7; 9 nucleotides line up with TRBD1. Per the germline V gene, CDR1 is MNHEY and CDR2 is SVGAGI. There are 15 residues in the CDR3. With V trimmed by 4 bases and J by 1 base, 5 bases remained unmatched. The CDR3 region has the DNA TGTGCCAGCAGTTTATTGGGACAGGGTTCCTACGAGCAGTACTTC. Its protein is CASSLLGQGSYEQYF.